The 19 T cell receptor beta chains given below trace back to one sample, sequenced in a study of blood T cell repertoires in COVID-19. Sequencing used immunoSEQ multiplex PCR; TCRdb keeps in-frame clones, though not all of them. This sample has a few hundred thousand clones, with approximately 87% found just once. Material for sequencing was peripheral blood. The receptors derive from a woman aged 50 to 65 with acute or convalescent COVID-19.

This clone was counted a few times. The chain is built from TRBV20-1 and TRBJ2-7; TRBD1 aligns across 8 bases. Germline V gene data show CDR1 as DFQATT and CDR2 as SNEGSKA (reference sequence). This CDR3 comprises 14 residues. V lost 3 bases, J lost 6 bases, and 10 bases stayed unmatched. This chain's CDR3 is CSASLPGGAGEQYF. The CDR3 bases are TGCAGTGCTAGTCTCCCAGGGGGCGCTGGCGAGCAGTACTTC.

The chain has TRBV15 and TRBJ2-6; no firm D call. V gave up 5 bases and J gave up 0 bases, with 8 bases separating them. Germline V lookup: CDR1 LNHNV, CDR2 YYDKDF (reference sequence). This CDR3 is built from 15 residues. The CDR3 loop is CATSRTSSGANVLTF. For the CDR3, the DNA is TGTGCCACCAGCCGAACTTCCTCTGGGGCCAACGTCCTGACTTTC.

The chain couples TRBV4-1 to TRBJ2-3, with a weak D call TRBD1 (5 bases). CDR3 length: 15 amino acids. Trimming took off 4 bases at V and 1 base at J, with 12 bases between the two ends. Germline CDR1 reads MGHRA; CDR2 reads YSYEKL. As DNA, the CDR3 is TGCGCCAGCAGCCGACCAGGGCAGGGCACAGATACGCAGTATTTT. Protein sequence: CASSRPGQGTDTQYF.

The chain joins TRBV6-5 to TRBJ1-6, with TRBD1 identical over 9 bases. Germline V lookup: CDR1 MNHEY, CDR2 SVGAGI. The CDR3 has 14 residues. Trimming at V came to 6 bases and at J to 7 bases, leaving 4 bases not matched to a gene. The chain's CDR3 is CASSNDRGNSPLHF. DNA for the CDR3: TGTGCCAGCAGCAATGACAGGGGGAATTCACCCCTCCACTTT.

This chain joins TRBV5-1 and TRBJ2-3; maybe TRBD2 (6 bases). V was pared by 0 bases and J by 4 bases, with 15 bases between. Germline V gene sequence: CDR1 SGHRS, CDR2 YFSETQ. This CDR3 region has 16 residues. The CDR3 coding sequence is TGCGCCAGCAGCTTGGAGGGCGGGGCCTTCCCAGATACGCAGTATTTT. The encoded protein is CASSLEGGAFPDTQYF.

This chain joins TRBV6-2 or TRBV6-3 and TRBJ2-7; D is unresolved. CDR3 size: 14 residues. Germline-derived CDR1 and CDR2 are MNHEY and SVGEGT. Trimming took 2 bases from V and 9 from J, leaving 17 bases between them. Here the CDR3 reads CASSYGGPPLGQYF. CDR3 nucleotide sequence: TGTGCCAGCAGTTACGGCGGTCCACCCCTGGGGCAGTACTTC.

Remarks on this clone: Other DNA sequences in this sample translate to the same CDR3. This chain joins TRBV19 and TRBJ2-2; TRBD1 matches 9 bases. Germline lookup yields CDR1 LNHDA and CDR2 SQIVND (reference sequence). The CDR3 contains 15 residues. With V trimmed by 4 bases and J by 6 bases, 6 bases remained unmatched. CDR3 sequence: CASSKGQGWAGELFF. The CDR3 DNA sequence: TGTGCCAGTAGTAAGGGACAGGGATGGGCCGGGGAGCTGTTTTTT.

The chain links TRBV27 to TRBJ1-4; D is unclear. Germline CDR1 MNHEY, CDR2 SMNVEV (reference sequence). V lost 2 bases, J lost 8 bases, and 12 bases lay in between. The CDR3 spans 14 residues. The CDR3 coding sequence is TGTGCCAGCAGTTTAATCAATGAAGCCGAAAAACTGTTTTTT. Amino acid sequence: CASSLINEAEKLFF. Full variable domain (rest looked up from reference TRBV27 and TRBJ1-4): EAQVTQNPRYLITVTGKKLTVTCSQNMNHEYMSWYRQDPGLGLRQIYYSMNVEVTDKGDVPEGYKVSRKEKRNFPLILESPSPNQTSLYFCASSLINEAEKLFFGSGTQLSVL.

This chain links TRBV7-8 with TRBJ2-7; a possible D gene is TRBD2 (6 bases). The CDR3 is 15 residues long. CDR1 SGHVS and CDR2 FQNEAQ come from the germline V gene. The germline V and J ends were trimmed by 5 bases and 2 bases, with 16 bases remaining between them. The CDR3: CASSPPGTFTYEQYF. The CDR3 DNA sequence: TGTGCCAGCAGCCCCCCCGGGACTTTCACCTACGAGCAGTACTTC.

This clone was seen a handful of times. The gene calls are TRBV11-2 and TRBJ2-2; D gene uncertain. The germline CDR1 and CDR2 sequences are SGHAT and FQNNGV. The CDR3 covers 14 residues. The V end was cut by 0 bases, the J end by 5 bases, with 7 bases between. The CDR3 nucleotides read TGTGCCAGCAGCTTAGACCCGTTTACCGGGGAGCTGTTTTTT. It specifies CASSLDPFTGELFF.

The J gene is TRBJ2-4, the V gene TRBV27; 9 positions match TRBD1. The germline V gene encodes CDR1 MNHEY and CDR2 SMNVEV (reference sequence). This CDR3 has 14 amino acids. The J segment lost 7 bases and the V segment lost 5 bases, leaving 6 bases of the junction unmatched. In nucleotides, the CDR3 is TGTGCCAGCAGTCCCCGAGGGACAGGGAACATTCAGTACTTC. It translates to CASSPRGTGNIQYF.

The chain is built from TRBV4-1 and TRBJ1-5; a possible D gene is TRBD1 (5 bases). The germline gives CDR1 MGHRA, CDR2 YSYEKL. V was clipped by 4 bases and J by 4 bases, with 11 bases between them. This CDR3 has 14 residues. Here the CDR3 reads CASSRWTTNQPQHF. In nucleotides, the CDR3 is TGCGCCAGCAGCCGATGGACAACGAATCAGCCCCAGCATTTT.

This clone appeared a few times. The rearrangement uses TRBV5-4 and TRBJ2-7; 7 bases map to TRBD1. In germline, CDR1 is SGHNT, CDR2 YYREEE (reference sequence). J was trimmed by 3 bases and V by 3 bases; bases with no gene match: 0. The CDR3 totals 12 residues. The CDR3 reads CASSWDSYEQYF. As DNA, the CDR3 is TGTGCCAGCAGCTGGGACAGCTACGAGCAGTACTTC. The whole variable domain, remainder taken from reference TRBV5-4 and TRBJ2-7, is ETGVTQSPTHLIKTRGQQVTLRCSSQSGHNTVSWYQQALGQGPQFIFQYYREEENGRGNFPPRFSGLQFPNYSSELNVNALELDDSALYLCASSWDSYEQYFGPGTRLTVT.

The V and J genes are TRBV6-5 and TRBJ2-1; 12 bases are a match to TRBD2. This CDR3 is 16 amino acids long. With V trimmed by 4 bases and J by 7 bases, 8 bases remained unmatched. Germline CDR1 is MNHEY and CDR2 is SVGAGI. The CDR3 DNA reads as TGTGCCAGCAGTTCCGCCCGGACTAGCGGGACAAATGAGCAGTTCTTC. Its translation: CASSSARTSGTNEQFF.

This CDR3 is CASHPDRGLEAFF. The CDR3 DNA is TGTGCCAGTCACCCCGACAGGGGGCTTGAAGCTTTCTTT. The gene calls are TRBV19 and TRBJ1-1, with 10 bases fitting TRBD1. Unmatched junction bases numbered 7, after V lost 8 bases and J lost 7 bases. Germline values: CDR1 LNHDA, CDR2 SQIVND (reference sequence). The CDR3 runs 13 residues.

CDR3 nucleotide sequence: TGCGCCAGCAGCCCCTGGGGGCCAGGTGAAAAACTGTTTTTT. Its translation is CASSPWGPGEKLFF. The chain links TRBV4-1 to TRBJ1-4, with a weak D call TRBD1 (6 bases). CDR3 size: 14 residues. Deletions cut 4 bases from V and 7 bases from J, with 13 bases between. CDR1 and CDR2 from the germline V gene are MGHRA and YSYEKL.

The chain combines TRBV10-2 with TRBJ2-1; 14 positions match TRBD2. The germline gives CDR1 WSHSY, CDR2 SAAADI. V trimming: 2 bases; J trimming: 3 bases; junction bases outside the gene matches: 9. The CDR3 length is 19 residues. CDR3 in amino acids: CASSERTSGRSLRYNEQFF. CDR3 coding DNA: TGCGCCAGCAGTGAGAGGACTAGCGGGAGGTCTTTGCGCTACAATGAGCAGTTCTTC.

This clone was detected a few times. This chain uses TRBV5-6 with TRBJ2-2, with 9 positions matching TRBD1. The ends lost 3 bases at V and 0 bases at J; junction bases unmatched: 3. From germline, CDR1 is SGHDT and CDR2 YYEEEE. The CDR3 consists of 16 residues. The CDR3 spells CASSSTGGANTGELFF. The CDR3 nucleotides are TGTGCCAGCAGCTCTACAGGGGGCGCGAACACCGGGGAGCTGTTTTTT.

The V gene is TRBV6-5, the J gene TRBJ2-1; D possibly corresponds to TRBD2 (6 bases). The germline CDR1 and CDR2 sequences are MNHEY and SVGAGI. Trimming cost V 8 bases and J 4 bases, with 15 bases left between them. The CDR3 is made up of 14 amino acids. The CDR3 nucleotides are TGTGCCAGCCTTGGCGGGGCAGTATACAATGAGCAGTTCTTC. Its protein is CASLGGAVYNEQFF.